One T cell receptor beta chain is described in this entry. Its target is not known. This entry comes from a study of CD8 T cells in Susac syndrome. Findings and caveats of the study: The CD4+ T cell repertoires that were profiled in Susac syndrome showed no clonal expansion.

The V end lost 3 bases, the J end lost 3 bases, and 15 bases lay between the germline ends. CDR1 is SGHTA and CDR2 is FQGNSA in the germline V gene. The CDR3 spans 16 residues. An input of about 0.5 to 1 ug of RNA was subjected to reverse transcription using random hexamers. One entry per CDR3 protein results from TCRdb running MiXCR on the immunoSEQ multiplex PCR reads. The data hold 67,000 or so distinct CDR3 sequences, with 93% observed a single time. The V gene is TRBV7-2, the J gene TRBJ2-1; D may be TRBD2 (5 bases). The clonotype originates from a human donor with Susac syndrome. Sequencing was performed on CD4+ T cells from PBMCs. The CDR3 DNA is TGTGCCAGCAGCTTCGGGAACGGGATAGGCTACAATGAGCAGTTCTTC. Translation: CASSFGNGIGYNEQFF.